One sample yielded the 26 T cell receptor beta chains listed below, sequenced in a study of blood T cell repertoires in COVID-19. The table came from immunoSEQ multiplex PCR; TCRdb's copy has only in-frame clones and leaves some out. The repertoire holds about 270,000 clones, about 82% seen once, with around 4% in the top ten. Sequencing input: peripheral blood. These receptors came from a woman aged 45-65 years with active or convalescent COVID-19.

The chain recombines TRBV11-2 with TRBJ1-5; 7 bases map to TRBD1. CDR3 length: 13 amino acids. Germline V lookup: CDR1 SGHAT, CDR2 FQNNGV. The junction had 1 base not matched to a gene; V was cut back by 5 bases and J by 3 bases. CDR3 loop: CASSTGVNQPQHF. In DNA form, the CDR3 reads TGTGCCAGCAGCACAGGGGTCAATCAGCCCCAGCATTTT.

The V and J genes are TRBV2 and TRBJ2-4, with 7 nucleotides matching TRBD1. The V segment lost 2 bases and the J segment 9 bases; nucleotides outside the gene matches: 10. CDR1 SNHLY and CDR2 FYNNEI come from the germline V gene. This CDR3 has 15 residues. For the CDR3, the DNA is TGTGCCAGCAGTGAAACAGCTCGACAGGGCGGCATTCAGTACTTC. This gives the protein CASSETARQGGIQYF.

The chain couples TRBV3-1 (or the pseudogene TRBV3-2) to TRBJ1-2, with TRBD1 as a possible D gene (5 bases). This CDR3 is 14 amino acids long. With 0 bases removed from V and 8 bases from J, the gap between germline ends came to 13 bases. Germline CDR1 LGHDT, CDR2 YNNKEL (reference sequence). In DNA form, the CDR3 reads TGTGCCAGCAGCCAAGAAGGCGGGGGATCCGGCTACACCTTC. Its protein is CASSQEGGGSGYTF.

The CDR3 nucleotides are TGTGCCAGCAGTTCCGGGACTAGCGCCTCCTACGAGCAGTACTTC. It encodes CASSSGTSASYEQYF. This rearrangement joins TRBV11-2 to TRBJ2-7; 10 bases map to TRBD2. V lost 6 bases and J lost 0; bases outside the gene matches: 5. CDR3 length: 15 residues. Germline assignment: CDR1 SGHAT and CDR2 FQNNGV.

The V and J genes are TRBV14 and TRBJ2-7; maybe TRBD1 (5 bases). The CDR3 loop spans 11 amino acids. Trimming cost V 10 bases and J 6 bases, with 13 bases left between them. CDR1 and CDR2 from the germline V gene are SGHDN and FVKESK. The CDR3 DNA follows: TGTGCCACCCGTCAGGGAAGCGAGCAGTACTTC. It yields the protein CATRQGSEQYF.

This clone was seen a few times. The chain carries TRBV5-5 and TRBJ1-3; D ambiguous. CDR3 length: 13 residues. Trimming removed 2 bases at V and 3 bases at J, with 6 bases between. CDR1 and CDR2 from the germline V gene are SGHKS and YYEKEE (reference sequence). CDR3 DNA: TGTGCCAGCAGCTTACAGAGTGGAAACACCATATATTTT. Its translation: CASSLQSGNTIYF. Looking up the rest from reference TRBV5-5 and TRBJ1-3 gives the full variable domain: DAGVTQSPTHLIKTRGQQVTLRCSPISGHKSVSWYQQVLGQGPQFIFQYYEKEERGRGNFPDRFSARQFPNYSSELNVNALLLGDSALYLCASSLQSGNTIYFGEGSWLTVV.

A word on this clone: Other nucleotide sequences from this sample produce the same CDR3. The chain joins TRBV28 to TRBJ1-1, with D unclear. This CDR3 contains 12 residues. V gave up 4 bases and J gave up 2 bases, with 5 bases separating them. CDR1 and CDR2 from the germline V gene are MDHEN and SYDVKM. DNA for the CDR3: TGTGCCAGCAGTTCAGTCAACACTGAAGCTTTCTTT. Translated: CASSSVNTEAFF.

This chain joins TRBV5-6 and TRBJ2-7; 7 bases match TRBD2. The CDR3 runs 14 residues. CDR1 and CDR2 (germline): SGHDT, YYEEEE. The ends lost 4 bases at V and 3 bases at J; junction bases unmatched: 7. CDR3 nucleotide sequence: TGTGCCAGCAGCAAGGGACTACTGGTCTACGAGCAGTACTTC. It specifies CASSKGLLVYEQYF. Supplemented by reference TRBV5-6 and TRBJ2-7, the full variable domain reads DAGVTQSPTHLIKTRGQQVTLRCSPKSGHDTVSWYQQALGQGPQFIFQYYEEEERQRGNFPDRFSGHQFPNYSSELNVNALLLGDSALYLCASSKGLLVYEQYFGPGTRLTVT.

The chain recombines TRBV5-1 with TRBJ2-5; tentative D call: TRBD2 (5 bases). Germline CDR1 and CDR2: SGHRS and YFSETQ. The CDR3 is made up of 14 amino acids. The germline V and J ends were trimmed by 1 base and 1 base, with 8 bases remaining between them. In nucleotides, the CDR3 is TGCGCCAGCAGCTTGAAACTAGGCCAAGAGACCCAGTACTTC. It translates to CASSLKLGQETQYF. Full variable domain (missing parts from reference TRBV5-1 and TRBJ2-5): KAGVTQTPRYLIKTRGQQVTLSCSPISGHRSVSWYQQTPGQGLQFLFEYFSETQRNKGNFPGRFSGRQFSNSRSEMNVSTLELGDSALYLCASSLKLGQETQYFGPGTRLLVL.

This clone was detected once. The rearrangement uses TRBV15 and TRBJ2-3; no definite D call. Between the trimmed V and J ends, which lost 11 bases and 1 base, there was a span of 19 bases. The germline V gene encodes CDR1 LNHNV and CDR2 YYDKDF (reference sequence). The CDR3 is 15 residues long. The CDR3 protein is CASSGEATGTDTQYF. The CDR3 DNA reads as TGTGCCTCCTCCGGTGAGGCAACCGGCACAGATACGCAGTATTTT.

This chain uses TRBV27 with TRBJ2-1; 7 nucleotides align to TRBD2. V lost 4 bases to trimming and J lost 15 bases; unmatched junction nucleotides: 12. The CDR3 has 13 amino acids. Looked up from germline, CDR1 is MNHEY and CDR2 is SMNVEV (reference sequence). This CDR3 reads CASSSLGGTNWFF. The CDR3 region has the DNA TGTGCCAGCAGTTCCCTCGGGGGGACCAACTGGTTCTTC.

The chain couples TRBV2 to TRBJ1-2, with 8 positions matching TRBD1. V was pared by 1 base and J by 4 bases, with 8 bases of the junction left unmatched. The length of the CDR3 is 16 residues. From germline, CDR1 is SNHLY and CDR2 FYNNEI. This chain's CDR3 is CASSEDQGALPYGYTF. In nucleotides, the CDR3 is TGTGCCAGCAGTGAAGACCAGGGGGCGCTTCCCTATGGCTACACCTTC.

This chain connects TRBV5-5 to TRBJ1-4; D is undetermined. V gave up 1 base and J gave up 7 bases, with 17 bases separating them. Germline assignment: CDR1 SGHKS and CDR2 YYEKEE (reference sequence). This CDR3 has 16 residues. In nucleotides, the CDR3 is TGTGCCAGCAGCTTGCTCGAGGGCCTGCTGGGTGAAAAACTGTTTTTT. The encoded protein is CASSLLEGLLGEKLFF.

This clone was recorded a few times. CDR3 residues: CASSQVLDTQYF. The CDR3 DNA reads as TGTGCCAGCAGCCAAGTTCTTGATACGCAGTATTTT. The chain has TRBV14 and TRBJ2-3; D gene ambiguous. Looked up from germline, CDR1 is SGHDN and CDR2 is FVKESK. The CDR3 has 12 residues. Trimming removed 1 base from V and 6 bases from J, with 5 bases in between.

V is TRBV4-1 and J is TRBJ2-3, with 7 nucleotides matching TRBD2. V dropped 3 bases and J dropped 2; count of bases not matched to a gene: 2. This CDR3 is built from 14 residues. Germline V gene sequence: CDR1 MGHRA, CDR2 YSYEKL. The DNA for the CDR3 is TGCGCCAGCAGCCAGGGACTATTCACAGATACGCAGTATTTT. Its translation: CASSQGLFTDTQYF.

Worth noting for this clone: One end of the junction does not line up with germline, which may come from a read error. The chain has TRBV18 and TRBJ2-6, with D possibly being TRBD2 (5 bases). There are 17 residues in the CDR3. Germline CDR1 KGHSH, CDR2 LQKENI. CDR3 nucleotides: TGTGCCAACTCACCACGACTACACAACTCTGGGGCCAACGTCCTGACTTTC. It specifies CANSPRLHNSGANVLTF.

The chain links TRBV7-2 to TRBJ2-4; 8 bases map to TRBD2. The CDR3 extends over 18 amino acids. Unmatched junction bases numbered 17, after V lost 5 bases and J lost 5 bases. Germline CDR1 SGHTA, CDR2 FQGNSA. CDR3 nucleotides: TGTGCCAGCAGCGCCCGGGCCCCGGGAGGGAGTGTTCAAAACATTCAGTACTTC. Its translation is CASSARAPGGSVQNIQYF.

This chain joins TRBV15 and TRBJ2-3; maybe TRBD1 (5 bases). CDR3 length equals 17 residues. V dropped 0 bases and J dropped 3 bases, with 16 bases sitting between them. CDR1 is LNHNV, CDR2 YYDKDF, per germline (reference sequence). The CDR3 spells CATSRELAQVITDTQYF. CDR3 DNA sequence: TGTGCCACCAGCAGAGAATTAGCACAGGTGATAACAGATACGCAGTATTTT.

The chain joins TRBV5-5 to TRBJ2-2; 10 bases line up with TRBD2. The V gene end was trimmed by 4 bases and the J gene end by 3 bases; junction bases not matched to a gene: 18. This CDR3 contains 20 residues. Germline values: CDR1 SGHKS, CDR2 YYEKEE (reference sequence). CDR3 residues: CASSPRPLTRLAGDTGELFF. CDR3 nucleotides: TGTGCCAGCAGCCCCCGGCCCTTAACCCGGCTAGCGGGAGACACCGGGGAGCTGTTTTTT.

J is TRBJ2-3 and V is TRBV24-1, with D tentatively TRBD1 (5 bases). The CDR3 runs to 16 residues. The V and J ends lost 5 bases and 6 bases respectively, with 20 bases between them. Germline assignment: CDR1 KGHDR and CDR2 SFDVKD. CDR3 loop: CATSAPPGEDTDTQYF. CDR3 bases: TGTGCCACCAGTGCTCCCCCCGGAGAGGACACGGATACGCAGTATTTT.

V and J are TRBV5-1 and TRBJ1-5; TRBD1 aligns across 9 bases. CDR3 length: 14 residues. In germline, CDR1 is SGHRS, CDR2 YFSETQ. V lost 3 bases, J lost 7 bases, and 5 bases stayed unmatched. DNA of the CDR3: TGCGCCAGCAGCTCCGGGACAGGGCTGCAGCCCCAGCATTTT. Translated, it gives CASSSGTGLQPQHF. Based on the CDR3 plus reference TRBV5-1 and TRBJ1-5, the full variable domain is KAGVTQTPRYLIKTRGQQVTLSCSPISGHRSVSWYQQTPGQGLQFLFEYFSETQRNKGNFPGRFSGRQFSNSRSEMNVSTLELGDSALYLCASSSGTGLQPQHFGDGTRLSIL.

The V gene is TRBV12-3 or TRBV12-4, the J gene TRBJ2-3, with 7 bases lining up with TRBD2. CDR3 length: 13 amino acids. V lost 5 bases, J lost 9 bases, and 8 bases stayed unmatched. The CDR3 DNA is TGTGCCAGCAGTCAACAGCGGGATACGACGCAGTATTTT. Protein sequence: CASSQQRDTTQYF.

This chain joins TRBV11-2 and TRBJ1-1; 9 nucleotides match TRBD1. V dropped 5 bases and J dropped 5; count of bases not matched to a gene: 3. Germline loops: CDR1 SGHAT, CDR2 FQNNGV. CDR3 length: 13 residues. The CDR3 sequence: CASSADRGTEAFF. CDR3 DNA: TGTGCCAGCAGCGCGGACAGGGGAACTGAAGCTTTCTTT.

This chain links TRBV6-5 with TRBJ2-1; D is uncertain. V lost 2 bases and J lost 4, with 6 bases in between. The CDR3 consists of 13 residues. The germline V gene has CDR1 MNHEY and CDR2 SVGAGI. The CDR3 DNA sequence: TGTGCCAGCAGTTACGGCCTGTACAATGAGCAGTTCTTC. Protein: CASSYGLYNEQFF.

The V and J genes are TRBV24-1 and TRBJ2-2; D is ambiguous. V was cut by 4 bases and J by 4 bases, with 12 bases left in between. Germline V CDR1 and CDR2: KGHDR, SFDVKD. The CDR3 runs to 15 residues. CDR3 region: CATSDYGITTGELFF. The CDR3 DNA follows: TGTGCCACCAGTGACTACGGTATCACCACCGGGGAGCTGTTTTTT.

The V call is TRBV6-5, the J call TRBJ2-2; D gene ambiguous. Germline CDR1 and CDR2: MNHEY and SVGAGI. V lost 0 bases and J lost 8, with 10 bases in between. The CDR3 is 14 amino acids. The CDR3 region is CASSYSRRPGELFF. CDR3 coding DNA: TGTGCCAGCAGTTACTCGCGGCGACCGGGGGAGCTGTTTTTT.